This T cell receptor beta chain was profiled in a study of shared clonotypes between healthy human individuals. On this clone: Its antigen is unknown. This sample also contains other DNA sequences that code for the same CDR3.

At a deep level, the assay was run. Data came from immunoSEQ multiplex PCR; TCRdb stores just in-frame clones and leaves some out. The sample records about 510,000 clones, about 96% being singletons. General study findings and limits: Blood alone was sampled, and tissue repertoires likely differ.

The CDR3 spans 15 residues. Per the germline V gene, CDR1 is SGHNT and CDR2 is YYREEE (reference sequence). The ends lost 4 bases at V and 3 bases at J; junction bases unmatched: 4. Each donor was a Caucasian adult residing in Nashville, Tennessee. A split of CD4+ cells into CD45RA+ naive and CD45RA-negative memory subsets was performed. The sample comprised naive CD4+ T cells sorted from blood. Described subset: CD45RA+ positively selected. This TCR came from a woman under 40 in good health. The chain combines TRBV5-4 with TRBJ2-7; 13 bases map to TRBD2. The CDR3 reads CASSLGLAGVYEQYF. The CDR3 bases are TGTGCCAGCAGCCTTGGACTAGCGGGAGTCTACGAGCAGTACTTC.